The text below deals with one TCR beta chain. Its antigen is unknown. The protocol was immunoSEQ multiplex PCR, while the TCRdb copy is restricted to in-frame clones and leaves out a portion. Among about 77,000 clones listed, 75% to 90% were seen once. This CDR3 is built from 15 residues. Unmatched junction bases numbered 6, after V lost 4 bases and J lost 2 bases. Germline V gives CDR1 SGHDT, CDR2 YYEEEE. The source of the sample is a study of OX40 agonist ivuxolimab in advanced cancers. About the research overall: All patients had ivuxolimab intravenously every 2 weeks at 0.01 to 10 mg/kg.

Study-wide findings and caveats: Mean expanded clone counts were higher in CD8+ than CD4+ T cells. Certain nonresponders additionally had low normalized T-cell clonal expansion. Expanded peripheral T cells had an undetermined antigen specificity.

This chain uses TRBV5-6 with TRBJ2-5, with 9 bases lining up with TRBD1. The specimen comprised CD4+ or CD8+ T cells sorted from blood, sampled in a trial of the OX40 agonist ivuxolimab. The origin of this receptor is an adult with an advanced solid tumor such as melanoma, head and neck, liver or kidney cancer. The CDR3 coding sequence is TGTGCCAGCAGCCCCGGGACAGGGAAGCAAGAGACCCAGTACTTC. Its protein is CASSPGTGKQETQYF.